The rows below give T cell receptor beta chains drawn from one sample of a study of T cell repertoires in cytomegalovirus infection. For these receptors, no antigen is known. TCRdb analysed the reads with MiXCR anew, one entry per CDR3 protein. The sample records some 940,000 distinct CDR3 sequences, about a third being singletons. The input for sequencing was cultured CD8+ T cells from PBMCs, taken from culture after CMV antigen stimulation. The receptor source for this set is a human donor in good health (CMV status not recorded). Some clones in this sample may be carry-over from other donors' samples. CDR3s include the opening cysteine and the closing phenylalanine or tryptophan. Fields, in order: V gene, clone size, J gene, D gene, CDR3 protein, CDR3 DNA. The D gene is left open where the match is weak. Not all rows give a size; the values are once, few, many and, for expanded clones, a class.

v_call: TRBV7-6; clone_size: .; j_call: TRBJ2-1; d_call: TRBD2; cdr3_aa: CASSLESSGSHRQFF; cdr3_nt: TGTGCCAGCAGCTTAGAGTCTAGCGGGTCCCATCGGCAGTTCTTC
v_call: TRBV7-2; clone_size: many; j_call: TRBJ1-5; d_call: .; cdr3_aa: CASAPGSYSNQPQHF; cdr3_nt: TGTGCCAGCGCGCCCGGGAGCTATAGCAATCAGCCCCAGCATTTT
v_call: TRBV6-5; clone_size: .; j_call: TRBJ2-3; d_call: TRBD2; cdr3_aa: CASSTGLAGESDTQYF; cdr3_nt: TGTGCCAGCAGTACCGGACTAGCGGGGGAATCGGATACGCAGTATTTT
v_call: TRBV15; clone_size: few; j_call: TRBJ1-2; d_call: TRBD1; cdr3_aa: CATSSSRGQAYGYTF; cdr3_nt: TGTGCCACCAGCAGCAGTAGGGGACAGGCCTATGGCTACACCTTC
v_call: TRBV24-1; clone_size: few; j_call: TRBJ1-4; d_call: TRBD1; cdr3_aa: CATSDNRQGATEKLFF; cdr3_nt: TGTGCCACCAGTGATAATCGACAGGGGGCAACTGAAAAACTGTTTTTT
v_call: TRBV6-6; clone_size: .; j_call: TRBJ1-3; d_call: TRBD1; cdr3_aa: CASSYYRGSEGNTIYF; cdr3_nt: TGTGCCAGCAGTTACTACAGGGGGTCGGAAGGAAACACCATATATTTT
v_call: TRBV12-3/TRBV12-4; clone_size: .; j_call: TRBJ2-2; d_call: .; cdr3_aa: CAGSSRTGELFF; cdr3_nt: TGTGCCGGATCATCACGTACCGGGGAGCTGTTTTTT
v_call: TRBV12-3/TRBV12-4; clone_size: .; j_call: TRBJ2-3; d_call: TRBD1; cdr3_aa: CASSSGPGGQGFARTDTQYF; cdr3_nt: TGTGCCAGCAGTTCAGGGCCAGGGGGACAGGGGTTTGCTAGGACAGATACGCAGTATTTT
v_call: TRBV27; clone_size: .; j_call: TRBJ2-1; d_call: TRBD2; cdr3_aa: CTSSFEAGGPYEQFF; cdr3_nt: TGTACCAGCAGTTTCGAGGCGGGGGGGCCCTATGAGCAGTTCTTC
v_call: TRBV7-9; clone_size: many; j_call: TRBJ1-1; d_call: .; cdr3_aa: CASSTGQVNTEAFF; cdr3_nt: TGTGCCAGCAGCACGGGGCAGGTGAACACTGAAGCTTTCTTT
v_call: TRBV7-6; clone_size: many; j_call: TRBJ2-5; d_call: TRBD1; cdr3_aa: CASSVTGGQETQYF; cdr3_nt: TGTGCCAGCAGCGTGACAGGGGGCCAAGAGACCCAGTACTTC
v_call: TRBV7-9; clone_size: few; j_call: TRBJ2-2; d_call: TRBD1; cdr3_aa: CASGSWTGRTGELFF; cdr3_nt: TGTGCCAGCGGCTCCTGGACAGGGAGAACCGGGGAGCTGTTTTTT
v_call: TRBV7-9; clone_size: few; j_call: TRBJ1-6; d_call: TRBD1; cdr3_aa: CASSLQDRGSPLHF; cdr3_nt: TGTGCCAGCAGCTTACAGGACAGGGGCTCACCCCTCCACTTT
v_call: TRBV6-6; clone_size: .; j_call: TRBJ2-3; d_call: .; cdr3_aa: CASKERVAQSSTDTQYF; cdr3_nt: TGTGCCAGCAAAGAAAGGGTCGCTCAGTCGAGCACAGATACGCAGTATTTT
v_call: TRBV12-3/TRBV12-4; clone_size: .; j_call: TRBJ2-1; d_call: .; cdr3_aa: CASTLQGPNDNEQFF; cdr3_nt: TGTGCCAGCACCCTACAGGGACCTAATGACAATGAGCAGTTCTTC
v_call: TRBV7-2; clone_size: many; j_call: TRBJ1-2; d_call: TRBD1; cdr3_aa: CASSAAGGTEGYGYTF; cdr3_nt: TGTGCCAGCAGCGCCGCAGGGGGGACCGAAGGCTATGGCTACACCTTC
v_call: TRBV11-2; clone_size: few; j_call: TRBJ1-1; d_call: .; cdr3_aa: CASSLGHSVNTEAFF; cdr3_nt: TGTGCCAGCAGCTTAGGTCATAGTGTGAACACTGAAGCTTTCTTT
v_call: TRBV13; clone_size: few; j_call: TRBJ2-3; d_call: .; cdr3_aa: CASSAQGDTQYF; cdr3_nt: TGTGCCAGCAGCGCCCAGGGAGATACGCAGTATTTT
v_call: TRBV11-2; clone_size: few; j_call: TRBJ2-1; d_call: TRBD2; cdr3_aa: CASSYFLGLALKNEQFF; cdr3_nt: TGTGCCAGCAGCTACTTTTTGGGACTAGCGTTGAAGAATGAGCAGTTCTTC
v_call: TRBV27; clone_size: .; j_call: TRBJ2-7; d_call: .; cdr3_aa: CASRGGPEQYF; cdr3_nt: TGTGCCAGCAGAGGAGGGCCTGAGCAGTACTTC
v_call: TRBV12-3/TRBV12-4; clone_size: many; j_call: TRBJ1-1; d_call: TRBD1; cdr3_aa: CASTWTGGTEAFF; cdr3_nt: TGTGCCAGCACCTGGACAGGGGGCACTGAAGCTTTCTTT
v_call: TRBV6-1; clone_size: .; j_call: TRBJ2-1; d_call: .; cdr3_aa: CASSETGISLYEQFF; cdr3_nt: TGTGCCAGCAGTGAGACAGGTATCTCATTATATGAGCAGTTCTTC
v_call: TRBV4-1; clone_size: few; j_call: TRBJ1-2; d_call: .; cdr3_aa: CASSPWHRDNYGYTF; cdr3_nt: TGCGCCAGCAGCCCCTGGCATAGAGATAACTATGGCTACACCTTC
v_call: TRBV6-2/TRBV6-3; clone_size: few; j_call: TRBJ1-5; d_call: .; cdr3_aa: CASSYGQYQPQHF; cdr3_nt: TGTGCCAGCAGTTACGGACAGTATCAGCCCCAGCATTTT
v_call: TRBV6-1; clone_size: many; j_call: TRBJ2-7; d_call: TRBD1; cdr3_aa: CASSLGTGTFSYEQYF; cdr3_nt: TGTGCCAGCAGTCTCGGGACAGGGACATTTTCTTACGAGCAGTACTTC
v_call: TRBV4-1; clone_size: few; j_call: TRBJ2-1; d_call: .; cdr3_aa: CASSQVSWNEQFF; cdr3_nt: TGCGCCAGCAGCCAAGTATCTTGGAATGAGCAGTTCTTC
v_call: TRBV12-3/TRBV12-4; clone_size: .; j_call: TRBJ1-1; d_call: .; cdr3_aa: CASSPLGMNTEAFF; cdr3_nt: TGTGCCAGCAGCCCCCTTGGGATGAACACTGAAGCTTTCTTT
v_call: TRBV7-2; clone_size: few; j_call: TRBJ1-2; d_call: .; cdr3_aa: CASSLRGTRYGYTF; cdr3_nt: TGTGCCAGCAGCTTGCGGGGGACTCGCTATGGCTACACCTTC
v_call: TRBV27; clone_size: few; j_call: TRBJ1-5; d_call: .; cdr3_aa: CASSQANQPQHF; cdr3_nt: TGTGCCAGCAGCCAGGCCAATCAGCCCCAGCATTTT
v_call: TRBV9; clone_size: once; j_call: TRBJ2-2; d_call: TRBD1; cdr3_aa: CASSPWTGSGELFF; cdr3_nt: TGTGCCAGCAGCCCATGGACAGGCAGCGGGGAGCTGTTTTTT